This T cell receptor beta chain was captured by sequencing in a study of cytotoxic CD8 clonotypes in ibrutinib-treated CLL. Study-wide results and caveats: The study found baseline clonality above age-matched healthy donors, tracking circulating CD8+ T-cell counts. Contraction or stability on treatment was seen for public clonotypes, which were uncommon.

In regard to this clone: Its specificity is unknown.

This table comes from immunoSEQ multiplex PCR, and its TCRdb copy is limited to in-frame clones, with some not included. The sample records roughly 30,000 clones, 75% to 80% being singletons. Specimen: PBMCs, collected after 36 months of ibrutinib treatment. The origin of this receptor is a human donor with chronic lymphocytic leukemia.

The CDR3 nucleotides are TGCGCCAGCAGCCCTGACAGGGGCTACGAGCAGTACTTC. The encoded protein is CASSPDRGYEQYF. The J gene is TRBJ2-7, the V gene TRBV5-1; 8 bases agree with TRBD1. The CDR3 spans 13 residues. Trimming cost V 4 bases and J 3 bases; bases outside gene matches: 3. Germline CDR1 SGHRS, CDR2 YFSETQ.